This T cell receptor beta chain emerged from a study of tumor-infiltrating lymphocytes in localized non-small cell lung cancer. Study-level background: Several tumor histologies, both smoking statuses, and some post-neoadjuvant chemotherapy samples were included. From each patient, both tumor and uninvolved lung, non-adjacent to tumor, were sampled.

Study-wide results and limits: TCRbeta sequencing showed higher T cell infiltration in tumors than uninvolved lung. Different pieces of the same tissue went to different assays, confounding technical variation with intratumor heterogeneity.

Assay used: immunoSEQ multiplex PCR; TCRdb lists only in-frame clones, some missing. The sample shows about 6,500 clones, approximately 67% of them seen only once. The germline gives CDR1 GTSNPN, CDR2 SVGIG (reference sequence). CDR3 length equals 16 residues. With 3 bases clipped from V and 2 bases from J, the junction kept 10 bases outside the gene matches. Concerning this clone itself: Its antigen remains unknown.

Sequencing was carried out using uninvolved lung tissue not adjacent to the tumor. V is TRBV30 and J is TRBJ1-5; TRBD1 matches at 7 bases. This sequence originates from a human donor with non-small cell lung cancer. The CDR3 DNA sequence: TGTGCCTGGAGCGTCGCAGGGGGTTTTGGCAATCAGCCCCAGCATTTT. This translates into CAWSVAGGFGNQPQHF.